This T cell receptor (beta chain) was obtained from a study of regulatory T cells in long-lasting Graves disease. Across the whole study: Graves' patients, newly diagnosed, had taken antithyroid drugs under 3 months. Study-wide results and limits: TRBV28, TRBJ1-2 and TRBJ2-5 were segments that persistent disease favored.

Documented time point: newly diagnosed GD, antithyroid drugs for less than 3 months. RNA isolated from PBMCs was used to make the TCR library. In this sample, this clonotype turned up many times. The antigen is not known. With 4 bases clipped from V and 5 bases from J, the junction kept 6 bases outside the gene matches. This CDR3 spans 13 amino acids. Looked up from germline, CDR1 is SGHRS and CDR2 is YFSETQ. CDR3-region Arm-PCR and iRepertoire HTBI primers produced the TCR beta libraries. In the original workflow: Throughout the samples, researchers identified roughly 59 TRBV and more than twelve TRBJ segments. A single record per CDR3 protein comes from TCRdb applying MiXCR to the multiplex PCR reads. The V and J calls were not made by the authors but by TCRdb's processing. The sample has a few hundred thousand distinct CDR3 sequences; about 17% are singletons. The same specimen was also included in a second study, on T cells in Graves' hyperthyroidism and ophthalmopathy. Per that paper: HTBI primers were used for first-round RT-PCR of the TCR CDR3.

The sequences come from peripheral blood mononuclear cells (PBMCs), collected at new diagnosis, from a patient treated with antithyroid drugs. The receptor was derived from a woman between 18 and 30 years old with Graves disease. This chain joins TRBV5-1 and TRBJ2-7, with 7 bases matching TRBD1. The CDR3 sequence is CASSQTGVHEQYF. The DNA for the CDR3 is TGCGCCAGCAGCCAAACAGGGGTCCACGAGCAGTACTTC. Supplemented by reference TRBV5-1 and TRBJ2-7, the full variable domain reads KAGVTQTPRYLIKTRGQQVTLSCSPISGHRSVSWYQQTPGQGLQFLFEYFSETQRNKGNFPGRFSGRQFSNSRSEMNVSTLELGDSALYLCASSQTGVHEQYFGPGTRLTVT.